This entry features one TCR beta chain sequence. There are 14 residues in the CDR3. Trimming pared 4 bases from V and 9 bases from J, leaving 17 bases between. The germline V gene has CDR1 SEHNR and CDR2 FQNEAQ (reference sequence). The protocol was immunoSEQ multiplex PCR, while the TCRdb copy is restricted to in-frame clones and leaves out a portion. The sample contains about 28,000 clones, over 75% of which appear only once. The data belong to a study of OX40 agonist ivuxolimab in advanced cancers. Background on the study: In this cohort, patients received ivuxolimab, an agonistic anti-OX40 (CD134) antibody. Every 2 weeks, ivuxolimab was infused into the patients intravenously at between 0.01 and 10 mg/kg.

The V and J genes are TRBV7-9 and TRBJ2-3; D possibly corresponds to TRBD2 (5 bases). Sequences were derived from CD4+ or CD8+ T cells sorted from blood, sampled in a trial of the OX40 agonist ivuxolimab. The TCR sequence derives from an adult with an advanced solid tumor such as melanoma, head and neck, liver or kidney cancer. The CDR3 nucleotides read TGTGCCAGCAGCTCTGAGGGTCATAGGGAAACGCAGTATTTT. Protein: CASSSEGHRETQYF.